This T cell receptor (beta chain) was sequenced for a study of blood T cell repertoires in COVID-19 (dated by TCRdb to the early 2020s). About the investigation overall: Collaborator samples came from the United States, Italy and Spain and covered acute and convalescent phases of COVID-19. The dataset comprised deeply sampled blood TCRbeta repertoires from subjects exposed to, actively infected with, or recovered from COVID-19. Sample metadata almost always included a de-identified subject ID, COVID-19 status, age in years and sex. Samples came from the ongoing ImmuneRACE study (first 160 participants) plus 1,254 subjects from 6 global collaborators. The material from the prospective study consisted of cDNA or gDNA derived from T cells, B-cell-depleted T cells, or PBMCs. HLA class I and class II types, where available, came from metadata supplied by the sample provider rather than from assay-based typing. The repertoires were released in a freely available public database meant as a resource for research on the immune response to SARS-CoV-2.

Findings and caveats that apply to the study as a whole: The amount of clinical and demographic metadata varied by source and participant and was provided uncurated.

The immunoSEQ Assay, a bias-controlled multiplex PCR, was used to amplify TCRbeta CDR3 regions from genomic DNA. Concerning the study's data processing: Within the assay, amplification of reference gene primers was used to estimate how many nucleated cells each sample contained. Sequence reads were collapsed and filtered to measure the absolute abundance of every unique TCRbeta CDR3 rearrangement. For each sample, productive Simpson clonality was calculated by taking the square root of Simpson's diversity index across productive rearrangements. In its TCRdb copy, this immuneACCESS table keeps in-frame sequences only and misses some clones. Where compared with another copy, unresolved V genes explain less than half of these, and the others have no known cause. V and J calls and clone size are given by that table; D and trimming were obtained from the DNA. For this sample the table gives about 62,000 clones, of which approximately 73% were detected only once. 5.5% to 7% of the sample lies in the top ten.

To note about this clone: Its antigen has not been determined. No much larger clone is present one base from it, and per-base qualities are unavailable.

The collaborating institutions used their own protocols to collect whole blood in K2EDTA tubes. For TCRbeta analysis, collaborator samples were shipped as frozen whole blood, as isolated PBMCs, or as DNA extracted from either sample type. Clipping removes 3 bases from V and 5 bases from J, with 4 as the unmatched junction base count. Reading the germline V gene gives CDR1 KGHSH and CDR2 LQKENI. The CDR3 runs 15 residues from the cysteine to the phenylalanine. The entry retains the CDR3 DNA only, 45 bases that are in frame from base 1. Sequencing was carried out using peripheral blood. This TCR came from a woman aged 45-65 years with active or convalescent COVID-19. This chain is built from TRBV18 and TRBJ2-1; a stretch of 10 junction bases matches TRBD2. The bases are TGTGCCAGCTCACCGAATCTAGCGGGAGACAATGAGCAGTTCTTC. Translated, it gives CASSPNLAGDNEQFF.